This is a list of T cell receptor beta chains from one sample in a study of blood T cell repertoires in COVID-19. Measured with immunoSEQ multiplex PCR; TCRdb has only the in-frame clones, and not every one. The sample shows 200,000 or so clones, 70% to 85% of them seen only once. The sample comprised peripheral blood. Receptor source: a human donor in a cohort sampled during active COVID-19. Each CDR3 is given with its conserved first and last residue. D genes are given only for firm matches. Expanded clones are given a class, and other clones once, few, many or no size at all.

cdr3_nt: TGTGCCAGCAGTTCAAGCGGCGCGGGAGCCTACAATGAGCAGTTCTTC
cdr3_aa: CASSSSGAGAYNEQFF
cdr3_length: 16
j_call: TRBJ2-1
d_call: TRBD2
v_call: TRBV28
clone_size: NA

cdr3_nt: TGCGCCAGCAGTCCGACATACCAAGAGACCCAGTACTTC
cdr3_aa: CASSPTYQETQYF
cdr3_length: 13
j_call: TRBJ2-5
d_call: NA
v_call: TRBV10-2
clone_size: NA

cdr3_nt: TGTGCCAGCAGCCATCTGGGGGAGCGGGGATTGAACACCGGGGAGCTGTTTTTT
cdr3_aa: CASSHLGERGLNTGELFF
cdr3_length: 18
j_call: TRBJ2-2
d_call: TRBD2
v_call: TRBV14
clone_size: NA

cdr3_nt: TGTGCCAGCAGGAGGGGAGGGGGGAATTACAATGAGCAGTTCTTC
cdr3_aa: CASRRGGGNYNEQFF
cdr3_length: 15
j_call: TRBJ2-1
d_call: NA
v_call: TRBV2
clone_size: NA

cdr3_nt: TGTGCCCGACGAAGGGACAGGGGGTCTCCCTACGAGCAGTACTTC
cdr3_aa: CARRRDRGSPYEQYF
cdr3_length: 15
j_call: TRBJ2-7
d_call: TRBD1
v_call: TRBV6-5
clone_size: NA

cdr3_nt: TGCGCCAGCAGCTTGGCTACGAATACGCAGTATTTT
cdr3_aa: CASSLATNTQYF
cdr3_length: 12
j_call: TRBJ2-3
d_call: NA
v_call: TRBV5-1
clone_size: once

cdr3_nt: TGTGCCAGCAGTTTACAGGGTTGGGGCGAGCAGTACTTC
cdr3_aa: CASSLQGWGEQYF
cdr3_length: 13
j_call: TRBJ2-7
d_call: NA
v_call: TRBV28
clone_size: NA

cdr3_nt: TGTGCCAGCAGCTTCCTACAGGGGGCCTCTTCACCCCTCCACTTT
cdr3_aa: CASSFLQGASSPLHF
cdr3_length: 15
j_call: TRBJ1-6
d_call: TRBD1
v_call: TRBV5-6
clone_size: few

cdr3_nt: TGTGCCTGGAGTTCAGCCGGGACAGTTAATGAAAAACTGTTTTTT
cdr3_aa: CAWSSAGTVNEKLFF
cdr3_length: 15
j_call: TRBJ1-4
d_call: TRBD1
v_call: TRBV30
clone_size: NA

cdr3_nt: TGTGCCAGCAGCACGGACAGGCCTAGCACAGATACGCAGTATTTT
cdr3_aa: CASSTDRPSTDTQYF
cdr3_length: 15
j_call: TRBJ2-3
d_call: TRBD1
v_call: TRBV11-2
clone_size: NA

cdr3_nt: TGTGCCAGTAGTATAATAAGGGGGCTAAACACTGAAGCTTTCTTT
cdr3_aa: CASSIIRGLNTEAFF
cdr3_length: 15
j_call: TRBJ1-1
d_call: TRBD1
v_call: TRBV19
clone_size: few

cdr3_nt: TGTGCCAGCAGTAAGTACGGGTCCCTCGGGGGCTACACCTTC
cdr3_aa: CASSKYGSLGGYTF
cdr3_length: 14
j_call: TRBJ1-2
d_call: NA
v_call: TRBV3-1/TRBV3-2
clone_size: NA

cdr3_nt: TGTGCCAGCAGCCAGGGTCCCAAAGAGACCCAGTACTTC
cdr3_aa: CASSQGPKETQYF
cdr3_length: 13
j_call: TRBJ2-5
d_call: NA
v_call: TRBV11-3
clone_size: NA

cdr3_nt: TGTGCCAGTAGTATTACACTAGCGGAATCCTACGAGCAGTACTTC
cdr3_aa: CASSITLAESYEQYF
cdr3_length: 15
j_call: TRBJ2-7
d_call: TRBD2
v_call: TRBV19
clone_size: NA

cdr3_nt: TGTGCCAGCAGGACAGGGTGGCACACTGAAGCTTTCTTT
cdr3_aa: CASRTGWHTEAFF
cdr3_length: 13
j_call: TRBJ1-1
d_call: TRBD1
v_call: TRBV12-3/TRBV12-4
clone_size: NA

cdr3_nt: TGCAGTGCTAGTTCGACCCCTAGCGGGAGGACCAATGAGCAGTTCTTC
cdr3_aa: CSASSTPSGRTNEQFF
cdr3_length: 16
j_call: TRBJ2-1
d_call: TRBD2
v_call: TRBV20-1
clone_size: NA

cdr3_nt: TGCGCCAGCAGCCAACCCAGGGTCCGGGCCGGGGAGCTGTTTTTT
cdr3_aa: CASSQPRVRAGELFF
cdr3_length: 15
j_call: TRBJ2-2
d_call: NA
v_call: TRBV4-1
clone_size: NA

cdr3_nt: TGTGCCAGCTCACCCGACAGGGCCTACGAGCAGTACTTC
cdr3_aa: CASSPDRAYEQYF
cdr3_length: 13
j_call: TRBJ2-7
d_call: TRBD1
v_call: TRBV18
clone_size: NA

cdr3_nt: TGTGCCAGCAGCCCTGAGGGCGGGAATCAGCCCCAGCATTTT
cdr3_aa: CASSPEGGNQPQHF
cdr3_length: 14
j_call: TRBJ1-5
d_call: NA
v_call: TRBV21-1
clone_size: once

cdr3_nt: TGTGCCAGCAGTTTCCCCACAGGCCATAATTCACCCCTCCACTTT
cdr3_aa: CASSFPTGHNSPLHF
cdr3_length: 15
j_call: TRBJ1-6
d_call: NA
v_call: TRBV28
clone_size: NA

cdr3_nt: TGTGCCAGCAGCTTAACTACAGGCCGCGAGCAGTACTTC
cdr3_aa: CASSLTTGREQYF
cdr3_length: 13
j_call: TRBJ2-7
d_call: NA
v_call: TRBV5-4
clone_size: once

cdr3_nt: TGTGCCAGCTCGCATCAGCCGGGACAGGGGACCGGGGAGCTGTTTTTT
cdr3_aa: CASSHQPGQGTGELFF
cdr3_length: 16
j_call: TRBJ2-2
d_call: TRBD1
v_call: TRBV18
clone_size: NA

cdr3_nt: TGTGCCTGGAGTAAGGGAGGGCTCTACAATGAGCAGTTCTTC
cdr3_aa: CAWSKGGLYNEQFF
cdr3_length: 14
j_call: TRBJ2-1
d_call: TRBD2
v_call: TRBV30
clone_size: NA

cdr3_nt: TGTGCCAGCAGTTACCAACAGGGGGATCAGCCCCAGCATTTT
cdr3_aa: CASSYQQGDQPQHF
cdr3_length: 14
j_call: TRBJ1-5
d_call: TRBD1
v_call: TRBV6-5
clone_size: NA

cdr3_nt: TGCGCCAGCAGGGCTAGCTCCTACAATGAGCAGTTCTTC
cdr3_aa: CASRASSYNEQFF
cdr3_length: 13
j_call: TRBJ2-1
d_call: NA
v_call: TRBV5-1
clone_size: NA

cdr3_nt: TGTGCCAGCAGCCTGGACAGGGGGTCGGGTCAGCCCCAGCATTTT
cdr3_aa: CASSLDRGSGQPQHF
cdr3_length: 15
j_call: TRBJ1-5
d_call: TRBD1
v_call: TRBV6-2/TRBV6-3
clone_size: NA

cdr3_nt: TGTGCCAGCAGTGGGGTTTTAGCGAACACTGAAGCTTTCTTT
cdr3_aa: CASSGVLANTEAFF
cdr3_length: 14
j_call: TRBJ1-1
d_call: NA
v_call: TRBV2
clone_size: NA

cdr3_nt: TGTGCCAGAAGCTTTTTCCTGGCGGGTAGTAACAATGAGCAGTTCTTC
cdr3_aa: CARSFFLAGSNNEQFF
cdr3_length: 16
j_call: TRBJ2-1
d_call: NA
v_call: TRBV5-3
clone_size: many

cdr3_nt: TGTGCCAGCAGCCAAGCCAGGGGGCTATACACCATATATTTT
cdr3_aa: CASSQARGLYTIYF
cdr3_length: 14
j_call: TRBJ1-3
d_call: TRBD1
v_call: TRBV3-1/TRBV3-2
clone_size: NA